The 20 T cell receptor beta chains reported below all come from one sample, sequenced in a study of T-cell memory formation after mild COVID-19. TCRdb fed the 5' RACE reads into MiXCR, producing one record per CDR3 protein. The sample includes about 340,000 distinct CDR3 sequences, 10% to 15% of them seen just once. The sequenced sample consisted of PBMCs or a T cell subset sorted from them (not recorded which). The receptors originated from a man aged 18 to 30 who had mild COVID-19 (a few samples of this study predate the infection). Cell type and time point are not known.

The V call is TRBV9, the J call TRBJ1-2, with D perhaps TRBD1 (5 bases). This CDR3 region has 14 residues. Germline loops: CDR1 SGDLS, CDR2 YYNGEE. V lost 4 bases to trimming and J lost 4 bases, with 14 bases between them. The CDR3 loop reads CASSLGTGIYGYTF. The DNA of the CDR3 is TGTGCCAGCAGCTTAGGGACCGGGATCTATGGCTACACCTTC.

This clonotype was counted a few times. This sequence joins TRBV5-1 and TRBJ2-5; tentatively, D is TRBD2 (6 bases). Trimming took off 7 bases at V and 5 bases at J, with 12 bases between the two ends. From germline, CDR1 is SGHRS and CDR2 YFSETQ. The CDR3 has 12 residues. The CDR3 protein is CASGGEGETQYF. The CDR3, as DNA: TGCGCCAGCGGAGGGGAAGGCGAGACCCAGTACTTC. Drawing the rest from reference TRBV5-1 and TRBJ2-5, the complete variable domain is KAGVTQTPRYLIKTRGQQVTLSCSPISGHRSVSWYQQTPGQGLQFLFEYFSETQRNKGNFPGRFSGRQFSNSRSEMNVSTLELGDSALYLCASGGEGETQYFGPGTRLLVL.

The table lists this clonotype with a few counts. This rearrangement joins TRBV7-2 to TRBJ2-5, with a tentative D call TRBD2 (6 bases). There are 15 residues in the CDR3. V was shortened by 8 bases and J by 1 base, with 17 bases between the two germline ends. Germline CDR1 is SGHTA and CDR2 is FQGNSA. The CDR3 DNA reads TGTGCCAGCTCCCCCGCGGGGTATATCCAAGAGACCCAGTACTTC. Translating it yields CASSPAGYIQETQYF.

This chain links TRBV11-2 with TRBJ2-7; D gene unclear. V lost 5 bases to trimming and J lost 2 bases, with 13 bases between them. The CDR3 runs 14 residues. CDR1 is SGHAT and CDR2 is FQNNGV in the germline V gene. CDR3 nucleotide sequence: TGTGCCAGCAGCCCCTCTGGCGGACCCTACGAGCAGTACGTC. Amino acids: CASSPSGGPYEQYV.

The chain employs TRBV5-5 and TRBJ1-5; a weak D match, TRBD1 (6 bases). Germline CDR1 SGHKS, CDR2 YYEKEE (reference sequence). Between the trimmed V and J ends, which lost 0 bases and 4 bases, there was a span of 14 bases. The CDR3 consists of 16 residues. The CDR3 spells CASSLVQGMWNQPQHF. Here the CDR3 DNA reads TGTGCCAGCAGCTTGGTTCAGGGGATGTGGAATCAGCCCCAGCATTTT.

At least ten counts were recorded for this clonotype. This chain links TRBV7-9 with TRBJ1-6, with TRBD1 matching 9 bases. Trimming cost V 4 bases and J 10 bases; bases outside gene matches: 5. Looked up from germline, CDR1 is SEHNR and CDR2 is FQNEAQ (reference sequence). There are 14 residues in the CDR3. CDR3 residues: CASSSGQGDSPLHF. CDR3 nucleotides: TGTGCCAGCAGCTCGGGACAGGGAGACTCACCCCTCCACTTT.

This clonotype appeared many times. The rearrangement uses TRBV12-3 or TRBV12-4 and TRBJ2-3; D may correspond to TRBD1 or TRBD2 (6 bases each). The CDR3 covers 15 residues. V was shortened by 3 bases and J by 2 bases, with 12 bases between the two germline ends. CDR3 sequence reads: CASSLEGGSTDTQYF. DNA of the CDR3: TGTGCCAGCAGTTTGGAGGGGGGATCCACAGATACGCAGTATTTT.

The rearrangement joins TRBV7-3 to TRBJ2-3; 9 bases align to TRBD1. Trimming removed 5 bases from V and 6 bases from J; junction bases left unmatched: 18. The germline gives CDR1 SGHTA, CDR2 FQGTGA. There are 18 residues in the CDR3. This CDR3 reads CASSPTGTGLLWVDTQYF. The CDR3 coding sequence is TGTGCCAGCAGCCCGACCGGGACAGGGCTTCTGTGGGTTGATACGCAGTATTTT. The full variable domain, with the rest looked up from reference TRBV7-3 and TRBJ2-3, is GAGVSQTPSNKVTEKGKYVELRCDPISGHTALYWYRQSLGQGPEFLIYFQGTGAADDSGLPNDRFFAVRPEGSVSTLKIQRTERGDSAVYLCASSPTGTGLLWVDTQYFGPGTRLTVL.

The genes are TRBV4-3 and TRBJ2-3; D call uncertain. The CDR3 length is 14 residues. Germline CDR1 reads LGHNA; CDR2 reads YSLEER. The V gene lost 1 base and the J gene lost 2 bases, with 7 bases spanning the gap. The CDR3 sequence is CASSQGAYTDTQYF. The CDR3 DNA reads TGCGCCAGCAGCCAAGGAGCTTACACAGATACGCAGTATTTT.

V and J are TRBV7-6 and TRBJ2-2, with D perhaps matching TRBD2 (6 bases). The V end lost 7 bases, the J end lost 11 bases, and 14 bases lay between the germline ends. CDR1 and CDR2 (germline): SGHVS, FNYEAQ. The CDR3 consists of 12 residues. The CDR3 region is CASTIMGGELFF. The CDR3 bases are TGTGCCAGCACCATTATGGGAGGAGAGCTGTTTTTT.

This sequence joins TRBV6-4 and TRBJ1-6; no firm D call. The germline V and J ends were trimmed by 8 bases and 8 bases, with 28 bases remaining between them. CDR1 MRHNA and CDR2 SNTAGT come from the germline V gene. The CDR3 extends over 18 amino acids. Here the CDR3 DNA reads TGTGCCAGCTCTGAGGAGTGCGGCGGGGATAGACCCCATTCACCCCTCCACTTT. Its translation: CASSEECGGDRPHSPLHF.

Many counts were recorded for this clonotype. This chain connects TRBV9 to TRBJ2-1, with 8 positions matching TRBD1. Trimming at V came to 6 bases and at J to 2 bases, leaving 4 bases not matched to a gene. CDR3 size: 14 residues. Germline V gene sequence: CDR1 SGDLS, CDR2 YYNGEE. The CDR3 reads CASTPQGAYNEQFF. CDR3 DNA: TGTGCCAGCACCCCACAGGGGGCCTACAATGAGCAGTTCTTC. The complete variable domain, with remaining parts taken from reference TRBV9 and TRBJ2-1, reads DSGVTQTPKHLITATGQRVTLRCSPRSGDLSVYWYQQSLDQGLQFLIQYYNGEERAKGNILERFSAQQFPDLHSELNLSSLELGDSALYFCASTPQGAYNEQFFGPGTRLTVL.

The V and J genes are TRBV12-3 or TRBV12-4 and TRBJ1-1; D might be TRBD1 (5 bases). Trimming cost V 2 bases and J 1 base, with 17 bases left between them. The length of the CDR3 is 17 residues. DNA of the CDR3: TGTGCCAGCAGTTTACGGGGGAATTGGGGGACGAACACTGAAGCTTTCTTT. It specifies CASSLRGNWGTNTEAFF.

CDR3 nucleotides: TGTGCCAGCAGCTTCTTCGAAGGGGAACAGCCCCAGCATTTT. Residues: CASSFFEGEQPQHF. V gene TRBV6-1 combines with J gene TRBJ1-5; D is perhaps TRBD1 (5 bases). The V gene lost 6 bases and the J gene lost 7 bases, with 16 bases spanning the gap. This CDR3 comprises 14 residues. Germline V gene lookup returns CDR1 MNHNS and CDR2 SASEGT.

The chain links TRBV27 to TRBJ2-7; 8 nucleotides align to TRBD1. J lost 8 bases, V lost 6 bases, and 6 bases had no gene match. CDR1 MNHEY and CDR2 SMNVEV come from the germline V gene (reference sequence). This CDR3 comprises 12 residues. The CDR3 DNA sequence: TGTGCCAGCAGGTCCGACAGGGGAAAGCAGTACTTC. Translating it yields CASRSDRGKQYF.

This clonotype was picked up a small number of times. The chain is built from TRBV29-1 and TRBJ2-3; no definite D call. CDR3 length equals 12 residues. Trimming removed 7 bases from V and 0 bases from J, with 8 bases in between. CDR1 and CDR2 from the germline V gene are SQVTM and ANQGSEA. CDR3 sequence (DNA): TGCAGCGGCCACCTTAGCACAGATACGCAGTATTTT. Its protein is CSGHLSTDTQYF.

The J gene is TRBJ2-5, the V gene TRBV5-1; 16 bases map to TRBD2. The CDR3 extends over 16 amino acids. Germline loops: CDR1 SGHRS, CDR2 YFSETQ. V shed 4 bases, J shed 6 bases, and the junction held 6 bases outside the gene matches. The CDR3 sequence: CASSLGTSGGAKTQYF. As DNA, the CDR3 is TGCGCCAGCAGCCTAGGGACTAGCGGGGGGGCAAAGACCCAGTACTTC.

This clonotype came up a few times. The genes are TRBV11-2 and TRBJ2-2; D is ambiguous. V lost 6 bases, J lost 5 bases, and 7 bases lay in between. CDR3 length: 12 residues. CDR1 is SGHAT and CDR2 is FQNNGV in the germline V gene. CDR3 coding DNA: TGTGCCAGCAGGGGCCTGACCGGGGAGCTGTTTTTT. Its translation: CASRGLTGELFF.

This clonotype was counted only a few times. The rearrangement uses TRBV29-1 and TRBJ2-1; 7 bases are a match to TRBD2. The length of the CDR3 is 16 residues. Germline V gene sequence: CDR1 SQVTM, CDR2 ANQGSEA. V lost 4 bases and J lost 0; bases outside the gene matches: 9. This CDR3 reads CSVVLLAVSSYNEQFF. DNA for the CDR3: TGCAGCGTTGTCCTTCTAGCGGTTAGCTCCTACAATGAGCAGTTCTTC.

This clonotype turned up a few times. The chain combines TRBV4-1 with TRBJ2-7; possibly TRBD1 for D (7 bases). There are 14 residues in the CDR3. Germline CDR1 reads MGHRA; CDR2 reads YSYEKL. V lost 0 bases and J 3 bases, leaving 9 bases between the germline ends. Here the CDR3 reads CASSQDQGGYEQYV. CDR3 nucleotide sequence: TGCGCCAGCAGCCAAGACCAGGGGGGCTACGAGCAGTACGTC.